This TCR beta chain originates from a study of T cells after yellow fever vaccination. The ends were cut back, 4 bases at V and 3 bases at J, with 16 bases in the middle. Germline-derived CDR1 and CDR2 are SGHTA and FQGTGA. This CDR3 comprises 16 residues. Study-wide results and limits: Contaminants from the bulk population, in the form of abundant clonotypes, could be found in FACS-sorted repertoires.

This clonotype was detected a few times. Its antigen is unknown. TCR cDNA, made by 5'RACE template switching, carried an added universal primer site and UMIs. MiXCR, applied by TCRdb to the 5' RACE reads, yields one record per CDR3 protein. The repertoire holds about 510,000 distinct CDR3 sequences, with about a fifth as singletons. The sequenced sample was PBMCs, obtained approximately 20 days after the first yellow fever vaccination. The chain couples TRBV7-3 to TRBJ2-1; D remains ambiguous. The receptor was derived from a man aged 18 to 29 who received the YFV17D yellow fever vaccine. CDR3 residues: CASSSPSAGVYNEQFF. DNA of the CDR3: TGTGCCAGCAGCTCCCCTTCGGCAGGTGTCTACAATGAGCAGTTCTTC.